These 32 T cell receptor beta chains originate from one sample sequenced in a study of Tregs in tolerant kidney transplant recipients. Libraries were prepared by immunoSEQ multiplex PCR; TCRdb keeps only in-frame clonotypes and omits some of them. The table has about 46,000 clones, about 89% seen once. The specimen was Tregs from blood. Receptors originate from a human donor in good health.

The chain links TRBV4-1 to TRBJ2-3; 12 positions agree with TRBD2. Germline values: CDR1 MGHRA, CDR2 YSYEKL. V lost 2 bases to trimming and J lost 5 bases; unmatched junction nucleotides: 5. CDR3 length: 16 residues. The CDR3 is CASSQRLLAGGDTQYF. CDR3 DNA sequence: TGCGCCAGCAGCCAACGGTTACTAGCGGGAGGAGATACGCAGTATTTT.

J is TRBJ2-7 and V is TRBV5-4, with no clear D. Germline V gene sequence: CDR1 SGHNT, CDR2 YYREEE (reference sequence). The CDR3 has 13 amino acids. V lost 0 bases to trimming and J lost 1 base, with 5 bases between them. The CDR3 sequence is CASSLVGSYEQYF. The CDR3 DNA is TGTGCCAGCAGCTTGGTGGGTTCCTACGAGCAGTACTTC.

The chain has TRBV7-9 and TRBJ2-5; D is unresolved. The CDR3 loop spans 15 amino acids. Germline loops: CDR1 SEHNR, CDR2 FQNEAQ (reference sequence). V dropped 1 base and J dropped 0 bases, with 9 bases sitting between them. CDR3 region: CASSLGMTYQETQYF. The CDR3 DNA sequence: TGTGCCAGCAGCTTAGGCATGACGTACCAAGAGACCCAGTACTTC.

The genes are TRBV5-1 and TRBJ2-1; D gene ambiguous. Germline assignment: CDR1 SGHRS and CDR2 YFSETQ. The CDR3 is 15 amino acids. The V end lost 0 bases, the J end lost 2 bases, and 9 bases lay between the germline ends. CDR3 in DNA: TGCGCCAGCAGCTTGGCCAATACAGCCTACAATGAGCAGTTCTTC. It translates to CASSLANTAYNEQFF.

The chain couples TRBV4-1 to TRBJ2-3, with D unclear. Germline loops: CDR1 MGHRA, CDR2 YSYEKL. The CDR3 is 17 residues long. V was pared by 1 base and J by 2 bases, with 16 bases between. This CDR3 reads CASSQVRSLPFTDTQYF. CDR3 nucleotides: TGCGCCAGCAGCCAAGTTCGCTCCCTTCCCTTCACAGATACGCAGTATTTT.

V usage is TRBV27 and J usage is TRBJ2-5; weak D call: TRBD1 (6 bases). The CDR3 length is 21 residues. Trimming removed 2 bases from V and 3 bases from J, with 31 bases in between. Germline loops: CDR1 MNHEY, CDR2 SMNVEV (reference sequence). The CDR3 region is CASSLRWSWGLETNREETQYF. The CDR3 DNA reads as TGTGCCAGCAGTTTACGGTGGTCGTGGGGGCTCGAGACGAACCGGGAAGAGACCCAGTACTTC.

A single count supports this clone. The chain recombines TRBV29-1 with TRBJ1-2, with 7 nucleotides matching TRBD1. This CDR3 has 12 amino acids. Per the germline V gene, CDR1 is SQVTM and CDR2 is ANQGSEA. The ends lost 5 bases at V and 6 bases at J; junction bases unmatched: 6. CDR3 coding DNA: TGCAGCGTTCGACAGGGAAGGGATGGCTACACCTTC. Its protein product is CSVRQGRDGYTF.

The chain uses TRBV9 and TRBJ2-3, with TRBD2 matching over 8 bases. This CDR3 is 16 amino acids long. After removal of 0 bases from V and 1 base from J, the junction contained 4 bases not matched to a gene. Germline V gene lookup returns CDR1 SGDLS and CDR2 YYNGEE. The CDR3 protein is CASSVGGGIGTDTQYF. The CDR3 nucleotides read TGTGCCAGCAGCGTAGGCGGGGGGATCGGCACAGATACGCAGTATTTT.

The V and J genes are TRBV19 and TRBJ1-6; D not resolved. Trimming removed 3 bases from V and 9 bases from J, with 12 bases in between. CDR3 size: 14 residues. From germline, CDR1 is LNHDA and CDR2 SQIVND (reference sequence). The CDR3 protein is CASSIVTVGSPLHF. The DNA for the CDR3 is TGTGCCAGTAGTATCGTTACCGTCGGTTCACCCCTCCACTTT.

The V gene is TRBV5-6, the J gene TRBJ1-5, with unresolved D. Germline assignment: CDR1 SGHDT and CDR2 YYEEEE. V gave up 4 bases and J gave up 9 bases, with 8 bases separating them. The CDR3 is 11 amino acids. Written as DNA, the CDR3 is TGTGCCAGCAGCACCACGAGGCCCCAGCATTTT. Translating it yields CASSTTRPQHF.

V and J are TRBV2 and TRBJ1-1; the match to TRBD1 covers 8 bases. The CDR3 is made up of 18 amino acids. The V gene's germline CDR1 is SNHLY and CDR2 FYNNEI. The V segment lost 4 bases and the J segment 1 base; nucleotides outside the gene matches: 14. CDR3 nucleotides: TGTGCCAGCAGTGGAGGGACAGGCACCTCGGCGGGGAACACTGAAGCTTTCTTT. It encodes CASSGGTGTSAGNTEAFF.

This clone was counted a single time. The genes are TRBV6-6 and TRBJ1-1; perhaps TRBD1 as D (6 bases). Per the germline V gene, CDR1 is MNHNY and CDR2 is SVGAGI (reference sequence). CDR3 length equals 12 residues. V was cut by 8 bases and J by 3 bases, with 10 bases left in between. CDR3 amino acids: CASQGYDTEAFF. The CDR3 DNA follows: TGTGCCAGCCAGGGGTATGACACTGAAGCTTTCTTT.

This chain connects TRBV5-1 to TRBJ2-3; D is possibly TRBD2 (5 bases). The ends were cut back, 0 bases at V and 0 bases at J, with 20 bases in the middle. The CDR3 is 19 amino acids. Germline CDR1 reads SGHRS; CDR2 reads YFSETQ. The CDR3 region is CASSLAPVVSGPSTDTQYF. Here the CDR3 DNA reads TGCGCCAGCAGCTTGGCCCCTGTCGTCAGCGGCCCCAGCACAGATACGCAGTATTTT.

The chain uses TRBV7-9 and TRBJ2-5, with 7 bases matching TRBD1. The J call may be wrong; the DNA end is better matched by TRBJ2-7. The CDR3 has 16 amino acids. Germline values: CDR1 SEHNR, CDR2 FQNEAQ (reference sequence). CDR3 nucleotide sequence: TGTGCCAGCAGCTTACCCTTTGAAGGGGGCTACCACGAGCAGTACTTC. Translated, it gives CASSLPFEGGYHEQYF.

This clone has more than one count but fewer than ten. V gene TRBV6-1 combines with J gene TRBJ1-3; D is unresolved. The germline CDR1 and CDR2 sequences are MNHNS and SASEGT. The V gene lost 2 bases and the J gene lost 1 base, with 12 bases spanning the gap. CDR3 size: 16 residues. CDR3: CASSEYHLRSGNTIYF. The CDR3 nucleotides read TGTGCCAGCAGTGAATATCACTTAAGGTCTGGAAACACCATATATTTT.

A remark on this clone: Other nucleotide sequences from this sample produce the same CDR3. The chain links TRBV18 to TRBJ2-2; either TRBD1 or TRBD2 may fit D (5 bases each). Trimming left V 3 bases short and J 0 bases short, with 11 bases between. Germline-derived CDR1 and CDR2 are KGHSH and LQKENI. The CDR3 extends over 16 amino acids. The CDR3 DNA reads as TGTGCCAGCTCACCGGGGGTCGTAACGAACACCGGGGAGCTGTTTTTT. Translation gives CASSPGVVTNTGELFF.

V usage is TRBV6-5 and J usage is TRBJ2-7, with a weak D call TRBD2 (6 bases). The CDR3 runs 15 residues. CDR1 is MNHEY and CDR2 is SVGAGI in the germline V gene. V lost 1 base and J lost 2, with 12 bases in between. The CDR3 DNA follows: TGTGCCAGCAGTTACTGGGGTAGCGGCACCTACGAGCAGTACTTC. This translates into CASSYWGSGTYEQYF.

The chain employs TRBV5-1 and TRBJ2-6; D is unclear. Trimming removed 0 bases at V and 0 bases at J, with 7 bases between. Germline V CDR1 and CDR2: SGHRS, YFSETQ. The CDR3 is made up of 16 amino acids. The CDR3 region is CASSLDTYSGANVLTF. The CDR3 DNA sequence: TGCGCCAGCAGCTTGGACACCTACTCTGGGGCCAACGTCCTGACTTTC.

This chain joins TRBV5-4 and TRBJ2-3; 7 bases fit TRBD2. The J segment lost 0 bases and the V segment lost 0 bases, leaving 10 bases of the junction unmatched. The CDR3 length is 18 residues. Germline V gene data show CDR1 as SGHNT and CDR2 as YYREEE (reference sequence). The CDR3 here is CASSLGGRAFISTDTQYF. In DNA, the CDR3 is TGTGCCAGCAGCTTGGGTGGGAGGGCTTTCATTAGCACAGATACGCAGTATTTT.

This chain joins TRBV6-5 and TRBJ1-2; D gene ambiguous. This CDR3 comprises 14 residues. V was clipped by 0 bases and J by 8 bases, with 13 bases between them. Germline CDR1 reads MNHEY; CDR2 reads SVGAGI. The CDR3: CASSYSAGGEGYTF. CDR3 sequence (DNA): TGTGCCAGCAGTTACTCTGCGGGTGGGGAGGGCTACACCTTC.

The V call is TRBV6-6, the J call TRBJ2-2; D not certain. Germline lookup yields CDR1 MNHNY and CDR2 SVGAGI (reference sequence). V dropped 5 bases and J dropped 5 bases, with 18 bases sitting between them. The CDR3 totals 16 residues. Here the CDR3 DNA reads TGTGCCAGCAGTCTCCCCGGGTCTTTGGTGACCGGGGAGCTGTTTTTT. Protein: CASSLPGSLVTGELFF.

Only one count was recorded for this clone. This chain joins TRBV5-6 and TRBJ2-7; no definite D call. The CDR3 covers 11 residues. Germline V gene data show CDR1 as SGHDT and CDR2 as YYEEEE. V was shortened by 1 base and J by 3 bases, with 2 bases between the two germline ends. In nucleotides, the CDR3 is TGTGCCAGCAGCTTGTACTACGAGCAGTACTTC. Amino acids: CASSLYYEQYF.

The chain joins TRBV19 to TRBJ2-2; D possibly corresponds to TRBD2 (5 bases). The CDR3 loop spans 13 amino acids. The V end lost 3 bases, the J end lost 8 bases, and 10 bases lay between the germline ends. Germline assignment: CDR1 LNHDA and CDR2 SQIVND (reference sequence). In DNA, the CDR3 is TGTGCCAGTAGTATTCTCGGGGTAGGGGAGCTGTTTTTT. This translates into CASSILGVGELFF.

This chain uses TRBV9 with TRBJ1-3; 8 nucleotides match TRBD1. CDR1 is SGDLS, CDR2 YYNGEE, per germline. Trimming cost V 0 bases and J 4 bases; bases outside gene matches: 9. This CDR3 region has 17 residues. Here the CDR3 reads CASSVGDLQGGGNTIYF. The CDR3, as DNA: TGTGCCAGCAGCGTAGGGGACCTACAGGGGGGCGGAAACACCATATATTTT.

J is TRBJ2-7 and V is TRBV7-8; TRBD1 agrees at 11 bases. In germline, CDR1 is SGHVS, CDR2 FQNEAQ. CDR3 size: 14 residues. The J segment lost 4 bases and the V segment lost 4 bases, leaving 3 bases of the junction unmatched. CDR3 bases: TGTGCCAGCAGCTGGACAGGGGGCAGGTACGAGCAGTACTTC. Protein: CASSWTGGRYEQYF.

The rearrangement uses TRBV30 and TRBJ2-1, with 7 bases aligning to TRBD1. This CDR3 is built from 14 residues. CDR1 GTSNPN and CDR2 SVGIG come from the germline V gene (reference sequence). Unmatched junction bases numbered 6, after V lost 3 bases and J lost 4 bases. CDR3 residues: CAWRTRDRYNEQFF. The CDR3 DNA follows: TGTGCCTGGAGGACCCGGGACAGATACAATGAGCAGTTCTTC.

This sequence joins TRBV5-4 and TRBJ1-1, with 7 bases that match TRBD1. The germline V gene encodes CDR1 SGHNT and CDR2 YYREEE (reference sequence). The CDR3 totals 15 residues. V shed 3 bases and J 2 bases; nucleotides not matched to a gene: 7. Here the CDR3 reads CASSSLQGPNTEAFF. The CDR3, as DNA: TGTGCCAGCAGCTCCCTACAGGGGCCTAACACTGAAGCTTTCTTT.

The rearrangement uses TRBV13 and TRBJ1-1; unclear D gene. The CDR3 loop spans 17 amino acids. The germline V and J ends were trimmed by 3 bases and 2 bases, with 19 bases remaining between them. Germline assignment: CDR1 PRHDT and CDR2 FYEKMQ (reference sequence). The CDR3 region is CASSFIRSGGINTEAFF. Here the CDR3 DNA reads TGTGCCAGCAGCTTTATCCGCTCAGGTGGGATTAACACTGAAGCTTTCTTT.

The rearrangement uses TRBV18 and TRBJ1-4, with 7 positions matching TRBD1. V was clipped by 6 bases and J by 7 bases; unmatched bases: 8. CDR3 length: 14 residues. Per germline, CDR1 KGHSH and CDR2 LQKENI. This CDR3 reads CASSRGGAGEKLFF. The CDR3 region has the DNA TGTGCCAGCTCTCGAGGGGGCGCGGGTGAAAAACTGTTTTTT.

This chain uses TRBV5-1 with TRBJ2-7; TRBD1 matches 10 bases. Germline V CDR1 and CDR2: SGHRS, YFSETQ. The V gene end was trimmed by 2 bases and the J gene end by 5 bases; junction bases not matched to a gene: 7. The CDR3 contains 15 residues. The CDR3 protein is CASSFPGQGFDEQYF. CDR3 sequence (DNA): TGCGCCAGCAGCTTCCCGGGACAGGGGTTCGACGAGCAGTACTTC.

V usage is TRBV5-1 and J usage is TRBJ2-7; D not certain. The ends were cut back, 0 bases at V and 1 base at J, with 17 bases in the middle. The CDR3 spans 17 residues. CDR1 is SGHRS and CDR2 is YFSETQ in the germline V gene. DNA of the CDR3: TGCGCCAGCAGCTTGGCGCCCATGGGCCTCCCTTCCTACGAGCAGTACTTC. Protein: CASSLAPMGLPSYEQYF.

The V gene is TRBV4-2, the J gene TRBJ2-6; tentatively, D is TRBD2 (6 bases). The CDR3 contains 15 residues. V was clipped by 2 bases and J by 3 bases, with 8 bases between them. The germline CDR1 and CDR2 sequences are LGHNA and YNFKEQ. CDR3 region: CASSQSGLGANVLTF. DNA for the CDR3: TGTGCCAGCAGCCAATCGGGACTTGGGGCCAACGTCCTGACTTTC.